The rows below give T cell receptor beta chains drawn from one sample of a study of blood T cell repertoires in COVID-19. Produced via immunoSEQ multiplex PCR; TCRdb's table is partial and in-frame only. The table lists about 190,000 clones, approximately 90% of them singletons. Sequenced material: peripheral blood. These receptor sequences come from a woman between 40 and 50 years old who had recovered from COVID-19. The CDR3 runs from the conserved cysteine through the conserved F or W. Each record gives: clone size, D gene, V gene, J gene, CDR3 DNA, CDR3 protein. D genes are given only for firm matches. Rows give clone size only sometimes, using once, few, many, or a class for an expanded clone.

>few|TRBD2|TRBV7-9|TRBJ2-1
TGTGCCAGCAGCTTACGAGCGGGACCATCATCCTACAATGAGCAGTTCTTC
CASSLRAGPSSYNEQFF
>NA|TRBD2|TRBV30|TRBJ2-3
TGTGCCGGGGGGGGGACTAGCACAGATACGCAGTATTTT
CAGGGTSTDTQYF
>NA|TRBD2|TRBV29-1|TRBJ2-5
TGCAGCGTTGGTTTTAGGCTAGCGGTTCAAGAGACCCAGTACTTC
CSVGFRLAVQETQYF
>NA|TRBD1|TRBV18|TRBJ1-5
TGTGCCAGCTCACCGGTGGACAGGAAAAATCAGCCCCAGCATTTT
CASSPVDRKNQPQHF
>NA|TRBD2|TRBV30|TRBJ2-2
TGTGCCTGGAGTGTACTAGCGGGACCCCCAGCCGGGGAGCTGTTTTTT
CAWSVLAGPPAGELFF
>NA|TRBD2|TRBV5-1|TRBJ2-1
TGCGCCAGCAGACAACTAGCGGGCTCCTACAATGAGCAGTTCTTC
CASRQLAGSYNEQFF
>NA|TRBD2|TRBV7-2|TRBJ2-5
TGTGCCAGCAGCACCCGTCGACTCGGGACTAGCGGGAGAGAGACCCAGTACTTC
CASSTRRLGTSGRETQYF
>NA|NA|TRBV28|TRBJ2-7
TGTGCCAGCAGTAACCGGGACACCGGCTCCTACGAGCAGTACTTC
CASSNRDTGSYEQYF
>many|NA|TRBV30|TRBJ2-7
NA
CAWSVLGVAGGSGKNF
>few|NA|TRBV5-5|TRBJ1-2
TGTGCCAGCCGGCAGTACGGGGGCTACACCTTC
CASRQYGGYTF